These 32 T cell receptor beta chains originate from one sample sequenced in a study of regulatory T cells in long-lasting Graves disease (dated by TCRdb to the early 2020s). The meaning of the sample's time point label: persistent/refractory GD, antithyroid drugs over 5 years with positive TRAb. For both TCR sequencing and RNA sequencing, RNA was extracted from PBMCs in TRIzol. Libraries were prepared through multiplex PCR. The sample was run on an Illumina HiSeq 4000. To build TCR beta libraries, CDR3 regions were amplified by Arm-PCR using iRepertoire HTBI primers. Starting from the raw public reads, TCRdb applied fastp trimming at Q25, assembled clones with MiXCR and retained in-frame beta chains. CDR3 protein duplicates are merged, each entry listing the most common genes and DNA. The sample contains hundreds of thousands of distinct CDR3 sequences, around 23% of them found a single time. Roughly 13% of the sample comes from the top ten.

The source material was peripheral blood mononuclear cells (PBMCs), sampled when the disease was refractory, from a patient treated with antithyroid drugs. These receptors were taken from a female donor with Graves disease.

This clonotype has a single count. V usage is TRBV6-1 and J usage is TRBJ1-4, with a weak D call TRBD1 (6 bases). CDR1 MNHNS and CDR2 SASEGT come from the germline V gene. The V end was cut by 7 bases, the J end by 0 bases, with 18 bases between. The CDR3 loop spans 17 amino acids. CDR3 protein: CASKLGAGFATNEKLFF. Here the CDR3 DNA reads TGTGCCAGCAAACTGGGGGCAGGATTCGCAACTAATGAAAAACTGTTTTTT.

V and J are TRBV7-9 and TRBJ2-2; perhaps TRBD1 as D (5 bases). Germline assignment: CDR1 SEHNR and CDR2 FQNEAQ (reference sequence). Trimming shortened V by 2 bases and J by 2 bases, and 15 bases separated the two germline ends. The CDR3 runs to 17 residues. CDR3 in DNA: TGTGCCAGCAGCTTACGGTCGATTTGGGGCAACACCGGGGAGCTGTTTTTT. This codes for CASSLRSIWGNTGELFF.

In this sample, this clonotype turned up a few times. The V gene is TRBV5-1, the J gene TRBJ2-5; 7 nucleotides line up with TRBD2. From germline, CDR1 is SGHRS and CDR2 YFSETQ. This CDR3 region has 18 residues. Trimming at V came to 0 bases and at J to 4 bases, leaving 15 bases not matched to a gene. The CDR3 is CASSLAFSAGVGIETQYF. CDR3 nucleotide sequence: TGCGCCAGCAGCTTGGCTTTCTCCGCGGGAGTGGGAATAGAGACCCAGTACTTC.

This clonotype occurred a few times. The chain joins TRBV7-9 to TRBJ2-2; D uncertain. The V and J ends lost 1 base and 6 bases respectively, with 9 bases between them. CDR1 is SEHNR, CDR2 FQNEAQ, per germline (reference sequence). The CDR3 runs to 14 residues. CDR3 region: CASSLEVAAGELFF. CDR3 sequence (DNA): TGTGCCAGCAGCTTAGAGGTAGCCGCCGGGGAGCTGTTTTTT.

V gene TRBV28 combines with J gene TRBJ2-2; D gene ambiguous. The germline V and J ends were trimmed by 7 bases and 5 bases, with 11 bases remaining between them. Per germline, CDR1 MDHEN and CDR2 SYDVKM. The CDR3 contains 13 residues. CDR3 nucleotide sequence: TGTGCCAGCATACTCCTACTGACCGGGGAGCTGTTTTTT. It specifies CASILLLTGELFF.

This clonotype was counted ten times or more. The J gene is TRBJ2-5, the V gene TRBV30; D is ambiguous. This CDR3 spans 12 amino acids. Trimming took 0 bases from V and 4 from J, leaving 6 bases between them. Germline V gene data show CDR1 as GTSNPN and CDR2 as SVGIG (reference sequence). The CDR3 DNA is TGTGCCTGGAGTGTAAGGGTAGAGACCCAGTACTTC. Translating it yields CAWSVRVETQYF. Using reference TRBV30 and TRBJ2-5 for the parts outside the CDR3, the full variable domain is SQTIHQWPATLVQPVGSPLSLECTVEGTSNPNLYWYRQAAGRGLQLLFYSVGIGQISSEVPQNLSASRPQDRQFILSSKKLLLSDSGFYLCAWSVRVETQYFGPGTRLLVL.

This clonotype was counted a few times. The chain uses TRBV7-8 and TRBJ2-1; D is perhaps TRBD2 (6 bases). V lost 5 bases and J lost 3, with 14 bases in between. There are 15 residues in the CDR3. The germline V gene has CDR1 SGHVS and CDR2 FQNEAQ. The CDR3 nucleotides are TGTGCCAGCAGCCTCAGTCGGGACTTCTACAATGAGCAGTTCTTC. Translated, it gives CASSLSRDFYNEQFF.

This clonotype came up many times. The V gene is TRBV7-3, the J gene TRBJ2-7; 7 bases map to TRBD1. J lost 2 bases, V lost 5 bases, and 9 bases had no gene match. Germline-derived CDR1 and CDR2 are SGHTA and FQGTGA. This CDR3 spans 15 amino acids. The CDR3 DNA reads as TGTGCCAGCAGCCCAGGGACAGCAGTACCCTACGAGCAGTACTTC. Translation: CASSPGTAVPYEQYF.

This clonotype was found many times. This chain uses TRBV28 with TRBJ2-7; 8 bases map to TRBD2. The CDR3 is 13 residues long. The J segment lost 7 bases and the V segment lost 3 bases, leaving 5 bases of the junction unmatched. Germline V gene sequence: CDR1 MDHEN, CDR2 SYDVKM. CDR3 loop: CASSFPGLGEQYF. The DNA for the CDR3 is TGTGCCAGCAGTTTCCCGGGACTAGGAGAGCAGTACTTC. The whole variable domain, remainder taken from reference TRBV28 and TRBJ2-7, is DVKVTQSSRYLVKRTGEKVFLECVQDMDHENMFWYRQDPGLGLRLIYFSYDVKMKEKGDIPEGYSVSREKKERFSLILESASTNQTSMYLCASSFPGLGEQYFGPGTRLTVT.

This clonotype was counted at least ten times. This chain uses TRBV28 with TRBJ2-4; D possibly corresponds to TRBD2 (6 bases). Germline CDR1 MDHEN, CDR2 SYDVKM. With 2 bases removed from V and 2 bases from J, the gap between germline ends came to 16 bases. The CDR3 loop spans 17 amino acids. The DNA for the CDR3 is TGTGCCAGCAGTTTAGCTGGACCAGCGGGCCCCAAAAACATTCAGTACTTC. Amino acid sequence: CASSLAGPAGPKNIQYF.

This clonotype was observed at least ten times. The genes are TRBV28 and TRBJ1-2; D gene ambiguous. There are 12 residues in the CDR3. Germline V gene sequence: CDR1 MDHEN, CDR2 SYDVKM. Trimming stripped 6 bases from V and 1 base from J, with 6 bases between. Written as DNA, the CDR3 is TGTGCCAGCAGCCACGGTAACTATGGCTACACCTTC. Amino acid sequence: CASSHGNYGYTF.

This clonotype was observed at least ten times. The chain combines TRBV11-2 with TRBJ2-7; possibly TRBD2 for D (6 bases). Germline assignment: CDR1 SGHAT and CDR2 FQNNGV. V was pared by 6 bases and J by 3 bases, with 27 bases between. There are 18 residues in the CDR3. The CDR3 sequence is CASSYSSGDTPRYYEQYF. CDR3 bases: TGTGCCAGCAGTTATAGTTCGGGAGATACACCGAGGTACTACGAGCAGTACTTC.

The sample holds many counts of this clonotype. The chain combines TRBV7-9 with TRBJ1-6; tentative D call: TRBD1 (5 bases). Deletions cut 4 bases from V and 9 bases from J, with 10 bases between. In germline, CDR1 is SEHNR, CDR2 FQNEAQ (reference sequence). The CDR3 loop spans 13 amino acids. CDR3 region: CASSSGTVSPLHF. The CDR3 DNA is TGTGCCAGCAGCTCAGGGACGGTTTCACCCCTCCACTTT.

Concerning this clonotype itself: A much larger clone is a single base away; this may be a read error. V usage is TRBV20-1 and J usage is TRBJ2-2, with D perhaps TRBD1 (5 bases). CDR3 length: 14 amino acids. The V gene's germline CDR1 is DFQATT and CDR2 SNEGSKA (reference sequence). V lost 6 bases to trimming and J lost 0 bases, with 11 bases between them. CDR3 coding DNA: TGCAGTGCCCTCCCAGGGACGAACACCGGGGAGCTGTTTTTT. Encoded protein: CSALPGTNTGELFF.

The chain couples TRBV30 to TRBJ1-5; 8 nucleotides match TRBD1. The J segment lost 4 bases and the V segment lost 0 bases, leaving 5 bases of the junction unmatched. Germline CDR1 is GTSNPN and CDR2 is SVGIG (reference sequence). The CDR3 length is 15 residues. CDR3 amino acids: CAWSVPGQGNQPQHF. CDR3 nucleotides: TGTGCCTGGAGTGTACCAGGACAGGGAAATCAGCCCCAGCATTTT. The full variable domain, completed using reference TRBV30 and TRBJ1-5, is SQTIHQWPATLVQPVGSPLSLECTVEGTSNPNLYWYRQAAGRGLQLLFYSVGIGQISSEVPQNLSASRPQDRQFILSSKKLLLSDSGFYLCAWSVPGQGNQPQHFGDGTRLSIL.

The rearrangement links TRBV4-2 to TRBJ2-7, with 11 bases identical to TRBD2. Unmatched junction bases numbered 14, after V lost 4 bases and J lost 0 bases. This CDR3 has 19 residues. The germline CDR1 and CDR2 sequences are LGHNA and YNFKEQ. The DNA of the CDR3 is TGTGCCAGCAGCCCAAGGTGGCGGACTAGCGGGCGAAGCTCCTACGAGCAGTACTTC. Translated, it gives CASSPRWRTSGRSSYEQYF.

This sequence joins TRBV6-1 and TRBJ2-6, with D tentatively TRBD1 (6 bases). This CDR3 is 15 amino acids long. Germline values: CDR1 MNHNS, CDR2 SASEGT. The V end was cut by 6 bases, the J end by 0 bases, with 9 bases between. Here the CDR3 reads CASRVRGSGANVLTF. The CDR3 DNA reads as TGTGCCAGCAGGGTCAGGGGCTCTGGGGCCAACGTCCTGACTTTC.

This clonotype was observed many times. The rearrangement uses TRBV12-3 or TRBV12-4 and TRBJ1-2, with TRBD1 matching over 8 bases. V trimming: 6 bases; J trimming: 3 bases; junction bases outside the gene matches: 9. CDR3 size: 15 residues. CDR3 coding DNA: TGTGCCAGCAGACGCGGGACAGGATGGGACTATGGCTACACCTTC. This codes for CASRRGTGWDYGYTF.

This clonotype was seen only a few times. The genes are TRBV19 and TRBJ2-1, with 9 bases fitting TRBD2. Germline trimming cut 4 bases from V and 2 bases from J; bases unmatched to any gene: 3. Germline CDR1 and CDR2: LNHDA and SQIVND (reference sequence). CDR3 length equals 15 residues. The CDR3 nucleotides read TGTGCCAGTAGTACCTTAGCGGGAGCCTACAATGAGCAGTTCTTC. Amino acid sequence: CASSTLAGAYNEQFF. The full variable domain, in which reference TRBV19 and TRBJ2-1 provide the parts outside the CDR3, is DGGITQSPKYLFRKEGQNVTLSCEQNLNHDAMYWYRQDPGQGLRLIYYSQIVNDFQKGDIAEGYSVSREKKESFPLTVTSAQKNPTAFYLCASSTLAGAYNEQFFGPGTRLTVL.

The V and J genes are TRBV3-1 and TRBJ2-2; D ambiguous. CDR1 is LGHDT, CDR2 YNNKEL, per germline (reference sequence). The CDR3 is made up of 15 amino acids. V dropped 3 bases and J dropped 5 bases, with 13 bases sitting between them. The CDR3 is CASSQGIYLTGELFF. CDR3 nucleotide sequence: TGTGCCAGCAGCCAGGGAATCTACCTTACCGGGGAGCTGTTTTTT.

V usage is TRBV27 and J usage is TRBJ2-3; 8 nucleotides match TRBD1. The CDR3 is 15 residues long. The germline V gene encodes CDR1 MNHEY and CDR2 SMNVEV (reference sequence). Trimming removed 0 bases from V and 7 bases from J; junction bases left unmatched: 6. The CDR3 DNA is TGTGCCAGCAGTTTATCATCCGGACAGGGCCATACGCAGTATTTT. Translated, it gives CASSLSSGQGHTQYF.

This clonotype occurred many times. J is TRBJ1-2 and V is TRBV10-3; D ambiguous. Germline CDR1 is ENHRY and CDR2 is SYGVKD. V lost 6 bases to trimming and J lost 4 bases, with 18 bases between them. The CDR3 has 15 residues. The chain's CDR3 is CAIRDIGGSTYGYTF. The DNA for the CDR3 is TGTGCCATCAGAGACATCGGAGGGTCTACCTATGGCTACACCTTC.

This clonotype was found a few times. V is TRBV4-2 and J is TRBJ2-7; D is undetermined. Trimming took 0 bases from V and 5 from J, leaving 5 bases between them. Germline V lookup: CDR1 LGHNA, CDR2 YNFKEQ. The CDR3 runs to 12 residues. The CDR3, as DNA: TGTGCCAGCAGCCAAGATAACGACGAGCAGTACTTC. Protein sequence: CASSQDNDEQYF.

The V gene is TRBV5-1, the J gene TRBJ1-6; D call uncertain. V was trimmed by 0 bases and J by 7 bases, leaving 11 bases between them. The V gene's germline CDR1 is SGHRS and CDR2 YFSETQ. The length of the CDR3 is 15 residues. CDR3 amino acids: CASSLARSTNSPLHF. CDR3 sequence (DNA): TGCGCCAGCAGCTTGGCCCGGAGTACAAATTCACCCCTCCACTTT.

This clonotype was found many times. The V and J genes are TRBV20-1 and TRBJ2-1; tentatively, D is TRBD1 or TRBD2 (5 bases each). Germline values: CDR1 DFQATT, CDR2 SNEGSKA (reference sequence). The CDR3 has 14 residues. The germline V and J ends were trimmed by 3 bases and 6 bases, with 15 bases remaining between them. The CDR3 DNA is TGCAGTGCTAGTGGGTACCTTGGGACCAATGAGCAGTTCTTC. Protein product: CSASGYLGTNEQFF.

The chain combines TRBV29-1 with TRBJ1-1; D uncertain. The V end was cut by 3 bases, the J end by 2 bases, with 7 bases between. Germline V gene data show CDR1 as SQVTM and CDR2 as ANQGSEA. The CDR3 length is 12 residues. The CDR3 spells CSVDEDNTEAFF. The CDR3 DNA reads as TGCAGCGTTGATGAGGACAACACTGAAGCTTTCTTT.

The chain has TRBV20-1 and TRBJ2-7; TRBD2 is a possible D gene (5 bases). The germline V gene encodes CDR1 DFQATT and CDR2 SNEGSKA (reference sequence). Trimming took off 0 bases at V and 4 bases at J, with 16 bases between the two ends. The CDR3 runs to 15 residues. CDR3 DNA sequence: TGCAGTGCTAGAGAAACGGGGTCAAGCCGATACGAGCAGTACTTC. It yields the protein CSARETGSSRYEQYF.

This clonotype was recorded many times. V usage is TRBV5-1 and J usage is TRBJ2-7; D tentatively reads TRBD1 or TRBD2 (5 bases each). V was cut by 1 base and J by 5 bases, with 16 bases left in between. Germline-derived CDR1 and CDR2 are SGHRS and YFSETQ. The CDR3 loop spans 15 amino acids. CDR3: CASSLTRGRANEQYF. The CDR3 nucleotides read TGCGCCAGCAGCTTGACTCGGGGACGGGCCAACGAGCAGTACTTC.

The chain uses TRBV10-3 and TRBJ2-7; no firm D call. The CDR3 sequence is 13 residues long. Germline loops: CDR1 ENHRY, CDR2 SYGVKD. V was clipped by 0 bases and J by 5 bases, with 8 bases between them. CDR3 residues: CAISESRPHEQYF. The DNA of the CDR3 is TGTGCCATCAGTGAGTCGAGACCCCACGAGCAGTACTTC.

This clonotype was observed at least ten times. The CDR3 spells CASSREFEQYF. The CDR3 nucleotides read TGTGCCAGCAGTCGGGAATTCGAGCAGTACTTC. This sequence joins TRBV12-3 or TRBV12-4 and TRBJ2-7, with D maybe TRBD2 (5 bases). This CDR3 is built from 11 residues. With 5 bases removed from V and 6 bases from J, the gap between germline ends came to 8 bases.

This chain uses TRBV24-1 with TRBJ2-3; unclear D gene. The CDR3 runs 16 residues. The V end lost 3 bases, the J end lost 2 bases, and 14 bases lay between the germline ends. Per germline, CDR1 KGHDR and CDR2 SFDVKD. CDR3 nucleotides: TGTGCCACCAGTGATCGCCGGTTTCCCGACACAGATACGCAGTATTTT. Its translation is CATSDRRFPDTDTQYF.

This clonotype showed up many times. The chain employs TRBV27 and TRBJ2-2; D ambiguous. Germline V gene sequence: CDR1 MNHEY, CDR2 SMNVEV (reference sequence). The V gene lost 0 bases and the J gene lost 8 bases, with 4 bases spanning the gap. This CDR3 has 12 amino acids. CDR3 nucleotides: TGTGCCAGCAGTTTATCGCGTGGGGAGCTGTTTTTT. It specifies CASSLSRGELFF.